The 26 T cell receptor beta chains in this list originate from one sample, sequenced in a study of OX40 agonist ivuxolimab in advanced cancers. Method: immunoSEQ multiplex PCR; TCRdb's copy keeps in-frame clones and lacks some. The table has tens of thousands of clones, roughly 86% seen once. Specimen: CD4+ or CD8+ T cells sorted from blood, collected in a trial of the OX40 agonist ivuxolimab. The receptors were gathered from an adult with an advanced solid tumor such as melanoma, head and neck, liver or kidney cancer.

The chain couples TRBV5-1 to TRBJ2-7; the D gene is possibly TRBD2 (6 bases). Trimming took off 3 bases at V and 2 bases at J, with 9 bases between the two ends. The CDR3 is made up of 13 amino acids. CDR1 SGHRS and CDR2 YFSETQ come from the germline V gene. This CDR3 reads CASSSGLTYEQYF. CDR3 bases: TGCGCCAGCAGCTCAGGACTAACCTACGAGCAGTACTTC.

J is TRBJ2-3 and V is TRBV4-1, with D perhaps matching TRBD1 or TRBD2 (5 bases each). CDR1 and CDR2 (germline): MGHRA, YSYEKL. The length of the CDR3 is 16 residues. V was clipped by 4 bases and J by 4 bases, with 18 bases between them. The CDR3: CASSLLGPVEADTQYF. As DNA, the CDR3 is TGCGCCAGCAGCCTCTTGGGACCAGTGGAAGCAGATACGCAGTATTTT.

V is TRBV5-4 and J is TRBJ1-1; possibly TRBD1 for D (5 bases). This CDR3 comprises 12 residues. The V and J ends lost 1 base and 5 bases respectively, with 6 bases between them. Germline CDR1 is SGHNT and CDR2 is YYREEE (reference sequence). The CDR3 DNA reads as TGTGCCAGCAGCTTGAGGGGAACTGAAGCTTTCTTT. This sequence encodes CASSLRGTEAFF.

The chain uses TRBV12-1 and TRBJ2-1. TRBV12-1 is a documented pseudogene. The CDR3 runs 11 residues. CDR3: CANSNGNEQFF. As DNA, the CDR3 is TGTGCCAACTCGAACGGAAATGAGCAGTTCTTC.

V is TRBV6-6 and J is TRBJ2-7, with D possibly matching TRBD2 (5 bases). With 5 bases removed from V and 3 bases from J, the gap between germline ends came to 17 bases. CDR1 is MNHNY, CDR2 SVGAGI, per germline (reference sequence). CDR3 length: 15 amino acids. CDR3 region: CASSPGPSGGYEQYF. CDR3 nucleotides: TGTGCCAGCAGTCCGGGCCCCTCAGGAGGCTACGAGCAGTACTTC.

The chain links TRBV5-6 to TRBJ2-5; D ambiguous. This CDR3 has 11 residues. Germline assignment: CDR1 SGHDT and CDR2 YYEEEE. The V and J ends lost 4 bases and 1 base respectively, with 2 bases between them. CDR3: CASSIQETQYF. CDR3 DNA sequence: TGTGCCAGCAGCATCCAAGAGACCCAGTACTTC.

The DNA of the CDR3 is TGTGCCAGCAGCGCGAACCCGGGACAGGGGGCGGATACGCAGTATTTT. This codes for CASSANPGQGADTQYF. V is TRBV9 and J is TRBJ2-3; TRBD1 matches 12 bases. The CDR3 consists of 16 residues. V shed 3 bases, J shed 6 bases, and the junction held 8 bases outside the gene matches. Germline V lookup: CDR1 SGDLS, CDR2 YYNGEE.

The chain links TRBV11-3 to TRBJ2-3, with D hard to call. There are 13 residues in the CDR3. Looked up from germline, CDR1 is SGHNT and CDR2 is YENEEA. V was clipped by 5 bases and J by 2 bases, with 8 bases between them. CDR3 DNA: TGTGCCAGCAGCAATGGGGTCACAGATACGCAGTATTTT. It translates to CASSNGVTDTQYF.

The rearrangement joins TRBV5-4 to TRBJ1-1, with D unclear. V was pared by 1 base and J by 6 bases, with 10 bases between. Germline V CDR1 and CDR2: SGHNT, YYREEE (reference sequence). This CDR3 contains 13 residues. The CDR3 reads CASSLQGSAEAFF. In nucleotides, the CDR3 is TGTGCCAGCAGCTTGCAAGGGTCCGCTGAAGCTTTCTTT.

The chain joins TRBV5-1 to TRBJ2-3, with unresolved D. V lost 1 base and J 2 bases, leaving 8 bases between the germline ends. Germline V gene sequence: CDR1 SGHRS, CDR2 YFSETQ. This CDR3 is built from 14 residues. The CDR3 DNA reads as TGCGCCAGCAGCTTGAGAAGGGTCACAGATACGCAGTATTTT. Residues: CASSLRRVTDTQYF.

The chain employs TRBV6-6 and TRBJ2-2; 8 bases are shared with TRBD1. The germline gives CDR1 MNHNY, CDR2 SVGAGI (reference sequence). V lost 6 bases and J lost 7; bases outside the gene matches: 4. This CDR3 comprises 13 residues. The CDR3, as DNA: TGTGCCAGCAGCCCAGGGACAGGCGGGGAGCTGTTTTTT. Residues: CASSPGTGGELFF.

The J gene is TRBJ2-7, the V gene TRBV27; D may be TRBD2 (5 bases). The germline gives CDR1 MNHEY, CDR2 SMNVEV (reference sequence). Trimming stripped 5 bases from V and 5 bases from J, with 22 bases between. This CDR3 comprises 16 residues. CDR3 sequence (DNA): TGTGCCAGCAGTAGCCCGGGGAGCGCCCAACGCGACGAGCAGTACTTC. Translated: CASSSPGSAQRDEQYF.

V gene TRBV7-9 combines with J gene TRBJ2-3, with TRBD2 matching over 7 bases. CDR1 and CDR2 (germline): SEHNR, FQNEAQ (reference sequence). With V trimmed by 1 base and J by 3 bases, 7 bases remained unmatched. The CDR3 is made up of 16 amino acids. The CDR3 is CASSLGASGDTDTQYF. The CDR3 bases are TGTGCCAGCAGCTTAGGAGCTAGCGGTGATACAGATACGCAGTATTTT.

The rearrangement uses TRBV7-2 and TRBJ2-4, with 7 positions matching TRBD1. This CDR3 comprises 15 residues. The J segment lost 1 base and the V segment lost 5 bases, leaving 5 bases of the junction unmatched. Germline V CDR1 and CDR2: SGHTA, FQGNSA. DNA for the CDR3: TGTGCCAGCAGCCATCTACAGGGGGCCAAAAACATTCAGTACTTC. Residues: CASSHLQGAKNIQYF.

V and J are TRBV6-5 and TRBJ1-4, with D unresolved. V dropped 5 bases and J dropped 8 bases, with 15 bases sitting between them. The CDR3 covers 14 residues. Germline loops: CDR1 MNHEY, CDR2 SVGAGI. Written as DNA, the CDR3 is TGTGCCAGCAGTAGGTGGGAGGGTTGGGAAAAACTGTTTTTT. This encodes CASSRWEGWEKLFF.

In DNA, the CDR3 is TGTGCCAGCAGTGTGAGTGGGGTAGCCAAAAACATTCAGTACTTC. The encoded protein is CASSVSGVAKNIQYF. This rearrangement joins TRBV28 to TRBJ2-4; D is unclear. The CDR3 is 15 residues long. Germline assignment: CDR1 MDHEN and CDR2 SYDVKM. Between the trimmed V and J ends, which lost 5 bases and 0 bases, there was a span of 11 bases.

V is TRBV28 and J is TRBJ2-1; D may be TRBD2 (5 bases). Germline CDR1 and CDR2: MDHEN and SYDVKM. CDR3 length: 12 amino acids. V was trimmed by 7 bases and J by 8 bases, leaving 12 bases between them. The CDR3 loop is CASTDYHDEQFF. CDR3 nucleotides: TGTGCCAGCACCGACTATCACGATGAGCAGTTCTTC.

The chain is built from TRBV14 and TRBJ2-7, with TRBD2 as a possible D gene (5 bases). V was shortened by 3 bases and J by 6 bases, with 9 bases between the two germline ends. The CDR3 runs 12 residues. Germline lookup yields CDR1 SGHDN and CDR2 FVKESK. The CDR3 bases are TGTGCCAGCAGCCAGCCGCGGGTCGAGCAGTACTTC. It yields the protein CASSQPRVEQYF. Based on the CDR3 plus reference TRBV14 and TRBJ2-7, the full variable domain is EAGVTQFPSHSVIEKGQTVTLRCDPISGHDNLYWYRRVMGKEIKFLLHFVKESKQDESGMPNNRFLAERTGGTYSTLKVQPAELEDSGVYFCASSQPRVEQYFGPGTRLTVT.

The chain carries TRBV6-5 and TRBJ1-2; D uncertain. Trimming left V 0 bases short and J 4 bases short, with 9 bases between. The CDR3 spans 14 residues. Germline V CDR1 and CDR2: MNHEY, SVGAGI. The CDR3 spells CASSYSNRPYGYTF. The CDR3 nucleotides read TGTGCCAGCAGTTACTCGAACCGGCCCTATGGCTACACCTTC.

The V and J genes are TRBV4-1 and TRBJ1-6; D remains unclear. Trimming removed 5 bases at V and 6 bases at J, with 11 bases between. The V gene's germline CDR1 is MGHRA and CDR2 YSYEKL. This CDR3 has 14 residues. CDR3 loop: CASSVPTLNSPLHF. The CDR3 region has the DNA TGCGCCAGCAGCGTACCTACCCTTAATTCACCCCTCCACTTT.

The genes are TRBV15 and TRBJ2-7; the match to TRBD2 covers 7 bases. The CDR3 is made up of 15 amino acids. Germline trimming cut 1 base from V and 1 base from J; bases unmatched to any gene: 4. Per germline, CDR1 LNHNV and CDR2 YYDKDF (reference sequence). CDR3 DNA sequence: TGTGCCACCAGCAGAGGGCAAGCGGGATCCTACGAGCAGTACTTC. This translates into CATSRGQAGSYEQYF. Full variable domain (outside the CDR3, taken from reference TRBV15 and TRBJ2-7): DAMVIQNPRYQVTQFGKPVTLSCSQTLNHNVMYWYQQKSSQAPKLLFHYYDKDFNNEADTPDNFQSRRPNTSFCFLDIRSPGLGDTAMYLCATSRGQAGSYEQYFGPGTRLTVT.

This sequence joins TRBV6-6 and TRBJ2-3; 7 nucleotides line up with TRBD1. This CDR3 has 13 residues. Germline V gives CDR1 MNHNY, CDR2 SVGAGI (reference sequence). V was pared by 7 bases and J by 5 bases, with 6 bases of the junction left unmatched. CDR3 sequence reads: CASNLGGKDTQYF. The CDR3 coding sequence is TGTGCCAGCAACCTAGGGGGCAAAGATACGCAGTATTTT.

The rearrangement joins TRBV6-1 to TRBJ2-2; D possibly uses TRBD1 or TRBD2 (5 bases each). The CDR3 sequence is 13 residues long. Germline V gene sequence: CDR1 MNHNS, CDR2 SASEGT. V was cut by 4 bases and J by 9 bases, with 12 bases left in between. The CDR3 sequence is CASSVGAGRELFF. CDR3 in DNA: TGTGCCAGCAGTGTCGGGGCAGGCCGGGAGCTGTTTTTT.

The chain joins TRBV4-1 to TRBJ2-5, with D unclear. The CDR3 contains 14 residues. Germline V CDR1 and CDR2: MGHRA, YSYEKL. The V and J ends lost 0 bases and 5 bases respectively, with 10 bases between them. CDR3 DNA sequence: TGCGCCAGCAGCCAAGATCGTGGGTTGGAGACCCAGTACTTC. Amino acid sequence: CASSQDRGLETQYF.

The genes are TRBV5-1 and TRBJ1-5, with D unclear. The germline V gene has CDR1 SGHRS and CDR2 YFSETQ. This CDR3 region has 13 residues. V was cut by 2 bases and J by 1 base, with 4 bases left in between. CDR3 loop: CASSFNSNQPQHF. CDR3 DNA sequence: TGCGCCAGCAGCTTCAACAGCAATCAGCCCCAGCATTTT.

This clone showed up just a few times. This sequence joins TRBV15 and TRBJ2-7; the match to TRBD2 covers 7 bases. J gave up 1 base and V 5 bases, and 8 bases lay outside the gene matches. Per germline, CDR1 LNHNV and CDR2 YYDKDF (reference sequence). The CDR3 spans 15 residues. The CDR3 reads CATSVGLVGSYEQYF. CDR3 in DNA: TGTGCCACCAGCGTTGGACTAGTGGGGTCCTACGAGCAGTACTTC.